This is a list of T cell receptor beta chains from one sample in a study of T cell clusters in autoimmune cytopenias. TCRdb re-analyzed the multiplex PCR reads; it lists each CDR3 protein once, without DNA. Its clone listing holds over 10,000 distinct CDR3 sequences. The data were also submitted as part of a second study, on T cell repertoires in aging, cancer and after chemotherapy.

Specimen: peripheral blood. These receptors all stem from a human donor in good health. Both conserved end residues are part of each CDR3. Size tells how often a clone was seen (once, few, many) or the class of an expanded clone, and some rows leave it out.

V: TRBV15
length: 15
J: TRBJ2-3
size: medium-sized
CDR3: CATSRAGGYTDTQYF

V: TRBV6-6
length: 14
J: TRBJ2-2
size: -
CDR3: CASSYPTSPGELFF

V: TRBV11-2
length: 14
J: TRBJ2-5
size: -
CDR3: CASSLNRDGETQYF

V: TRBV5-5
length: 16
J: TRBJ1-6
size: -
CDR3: CASSLAGGGGNSPLHF

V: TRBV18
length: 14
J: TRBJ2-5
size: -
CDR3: CASSPDRGQETQYF

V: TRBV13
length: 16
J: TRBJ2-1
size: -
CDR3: CASSLETSSSYNEQFF

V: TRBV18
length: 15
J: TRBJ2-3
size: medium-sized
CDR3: CASSPVAGGTDTQYF

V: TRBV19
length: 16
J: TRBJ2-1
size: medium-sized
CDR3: CASSVPGQGIYNEQFF

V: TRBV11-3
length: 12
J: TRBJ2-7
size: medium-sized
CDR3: CASSPTGYEQYF

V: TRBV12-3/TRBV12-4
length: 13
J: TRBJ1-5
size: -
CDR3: CASSLSEIQPQHF

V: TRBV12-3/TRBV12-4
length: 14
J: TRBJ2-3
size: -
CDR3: CASSFQSPEDTQYF

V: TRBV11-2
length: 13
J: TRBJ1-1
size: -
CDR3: CASSLDKNTEAFF

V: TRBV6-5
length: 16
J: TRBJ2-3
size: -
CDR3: CASSNRRGVSTDTQYF

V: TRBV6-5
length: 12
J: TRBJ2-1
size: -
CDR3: CASSYLYNEQFF

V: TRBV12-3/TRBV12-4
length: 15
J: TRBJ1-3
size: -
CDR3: CASRTGTSSGNTIYF

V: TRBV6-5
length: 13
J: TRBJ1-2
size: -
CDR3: CASSPRTGIGYTF

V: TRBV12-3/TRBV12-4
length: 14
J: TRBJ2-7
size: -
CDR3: CASSLTGPRSEQYF

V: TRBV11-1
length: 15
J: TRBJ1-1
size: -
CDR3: CASSSRDRPRTEAFF

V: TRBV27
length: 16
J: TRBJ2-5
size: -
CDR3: CASTSGGAGPLETQYF

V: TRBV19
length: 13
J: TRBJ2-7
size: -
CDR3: CASSAGGAYEQYF

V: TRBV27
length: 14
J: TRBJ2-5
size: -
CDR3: CASSPNEYQETQYF

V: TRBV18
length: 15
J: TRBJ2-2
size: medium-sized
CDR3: CASSPGLANTGELFF

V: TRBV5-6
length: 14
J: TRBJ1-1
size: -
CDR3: CASSLEGPSTEAFF

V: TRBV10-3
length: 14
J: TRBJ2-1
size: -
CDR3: CAISEMGPWDEQFF

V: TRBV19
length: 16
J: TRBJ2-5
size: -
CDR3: CASSMTAGLAGETQYF

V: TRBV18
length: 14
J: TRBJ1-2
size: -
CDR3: CASSPTGEDYGYTF

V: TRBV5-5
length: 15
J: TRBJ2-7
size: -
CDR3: CASSLGAKRPYEQYF

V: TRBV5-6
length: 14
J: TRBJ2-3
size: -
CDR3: CASSSWGEGDTQYF

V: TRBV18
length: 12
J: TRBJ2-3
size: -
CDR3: CASSPNTDTQYF

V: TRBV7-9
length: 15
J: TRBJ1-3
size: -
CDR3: CASSLLSRAGNTIYF

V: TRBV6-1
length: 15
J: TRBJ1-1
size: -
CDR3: CASSEGGGMNTEAFF

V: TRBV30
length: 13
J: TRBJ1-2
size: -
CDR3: CAWSTQGAYGYTF

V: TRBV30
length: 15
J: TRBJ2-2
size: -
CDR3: CAWRPGQGAGGELFF

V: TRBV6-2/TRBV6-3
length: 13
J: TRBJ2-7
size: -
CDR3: CASRDPGGWEQYF

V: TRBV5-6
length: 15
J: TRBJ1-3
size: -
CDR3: CASSLATGPGNTIYF

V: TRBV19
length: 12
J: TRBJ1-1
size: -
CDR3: CASSNLQGTAFF

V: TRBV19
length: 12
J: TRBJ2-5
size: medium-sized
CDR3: CASSQSRETQYF

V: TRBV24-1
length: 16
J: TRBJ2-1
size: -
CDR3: CATSDSREYSYNEQFF

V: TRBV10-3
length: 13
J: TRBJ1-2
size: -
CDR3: CAISESFSYGYTF

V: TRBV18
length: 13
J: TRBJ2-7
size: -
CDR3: CASSPQGPYEQYF